The T cell receptor beta chain described here comes from a study of T cells in women clearing cervical HPV infection. As for the study in general: For cases, blood was sampled a median about 140 days after lesion detection, interquartile range about 90 to 200 days.

Assay: immunoSEQ multiplex PCR; the TCRdb copy retains only in-frame clones and omits some. The listing records about 30,000 clones. As concerns this clone: Its antigen is undetermined. The read halts 3 residues ahead of the CDR3 end, with the missing end drawn from the germline J gene.

Study-wide results and limits: TRBV6-7 relative abundance averaged around 0.11% in cases and less than 0.2% in controls.

Germline CDR1 is LGHNA and CDR2 is YNFKEQ. V lost 3 bases to trimming and J lost 4 bases; unmatched junction nucleotides: 8. The CDR3 has 16 amino acids. The chain uses TRBV4-2 and TRBJ2-7, with 11 bases that match TRBD2. Material for sequencing was blood buffy coat. This TCR was recovered from a woman aged 18 to 75 with a cervical HPV16 infection that either progressed to CIN3+ or cleared (not recorded which). CDR3 residues: CASSQDLAGGGYEQYF. The CDR3 bases that were read are TGTGCCAGCAGCCAGGATTTAGCGGGAGGGGGTTACGAG.